This T cell receptor (beta chain) was identified in a study of glioma-infiltrating T cells. Looking at the study overall: Presurgical dexamethasone in glioma patients lasted six or fewer days. Regarding the study as a whole: Patients with low tissue-blood divergence carried a signature set of shared blood CDR3 motifs. Tissue-blood divergence was below expectation in non-neoplastic patients, above in gliomas.

With respect to this clonotype: Its antigen is currently unknown.

TCR alpha and beta CDR3 regions were amplified from RNA using iRepertoire nested multiplex PCR. One entry per CDR3 protein, called by TCRdb with MiXCR from the multiplex PCR reads. The sample records 300,000 to 400,000 distinct CDR3 sequences, roughly two fifths being singletons. Trimming removed 3 bases from V and 5 bases from J, with 10 bases in between. CDR3 length: 14 amino acids. This sequence was found in a human donor with low-grade glioma or glioblastoma, undergoing nonglioma brain surgery, or in good health (not recorded which). The specimen was glioma tissue, nonneoplastic brain tissue, or PBMCs (not recorded which). The genes are TRBV12-3 or TRBV12-4 and TRBJ2-2; D is ambiguous. Written as DNA, the CDR3 is TGTGCCAGCAGTTTTAGTCAGTTGACCGGGGAGCTGTTTTTT. It specifies CASSFSQLTGELFF.